What follows are 24 T cell receptor beta chains derived from one specimen sequenced in a study of T cell repertoires in ileal Crohn's disease. Assay used: immunoSEQ multiplex PCR; TCRdb lists only in-frame clones, some missing. The profile shows about 12,000 clones, 82% of them singletons. The time point is: neoterminal ileum biopsy at postoperative endoscopy, about 6 months after surgery. Sequencing was carried out using ileal tissue. The receptors were gathered from an adult with Crohn's disease.

The V gene is TRBV7-3, the J gene TRBJ2-3, with D unresolved. Germline CDR1 reads SGHTA; CDR2 reads FQGTGA. The CDR3 is 15 amino acids. Trimming stripped 5 bases from V and 6 bases from J, with 18 bases between. Here the CDR3 DNA reads TGTGCCAGCAGCCCCCAGGCCCAGGCCCCCGATACGCAGTATTTT. This encodes CASSPQAQAPDTQYF.

This chain uses TRBV2 with TRBJ1-1; no clear D gene. Deletions cut 7 bases from V and 7 bases from J, with 16 bases between. There are 13 residues in the CDR3. Germline assignment: CDR1 SNHLY and CDR2 FYNNEI. The CDR3 spells CASKFQVRHEAFF. The CDR3 DNA sequence: TGTGCCAGCAAATTCCAGGTCCGACATGAAGCTTTCTTT.

This chain links TRBV5-6 with TRBJ2-3; 13 nucleotides agree with TRBD2. CDR1 and CDR2 (germline): SGHDT, YYEEEE. This CDR3 has 19 amino acids. With V trimmed by 5 bases and J by 3 bases, 15 bases remained unmatched. In DNA form, the CDR3 reads TGTGCCAGCAGTCTTGGACTAGCGGGGGACTTTATGGCTACAGATACGCAGTATTTT. As protein: CASSLGLAGDFMATDTQYF.

The rearrangement links TRBV5-6 to TRBJ2-7; the D gene is possibly TRBD1 (6 bases). V shed 4 bases and J shed 5 bases, with 16 bases lying between them. Germline CDR1 is SGHDT and CDR2 is YYEEEE. This CDR3 region has 14 residues. The CDR3 sequence is CASSGKHRDHEQYF. The CDR3 nucleotides are TGTGCCAGCAGCGGCAAACACAGGGACCACGAGCAGTACTTC.

This clone was observed a few times. The V gene is TRBV9, the J gene TRBJ1-5, with D possibly TRBD1 on 6 matching bases. Germline V lookup: CDR1 SGDLS, CDR2 YYNGEE. The V end lost 3 bases, the J end lost 5 bases, and 9 bases lay between the germline ends. CDR3 length equals 13 residues. CDR3 residues: CASSEAGDQPQHF. The CDR3 nucleotides read TGTGCCAGCAGCGAGGCAGGGGATCAGCCCCAGCATTTT.

The chain is built from TRBV5-1 and TRBJ2-2; no clear D gene. Germline V CDR1 and CDR2: SGHRS, YFSETQ. V lost 2 bases and J lost 2, with 16 bases in between. This CDR3 region has 17 residues. The CDR3 DNA reads TGCGCCAGCAGCTTCCCTGGAGTGCTAGGTAACACCGGGGAGCTGTTTTTT. It is translated as CASSFPGVLGNTGELFF. The full variable domain, its missing parts supplied by reference TRBV5-1 and TRBJ2-2, is KAGVTQTPRYLIKTRGQQVTLSCSPISGHRSVSWYQQTPGQGLQFLFEYFSETQRNKGNFPGRFSGRQFSNSRSEMNVSTLELGDSALYLCASSFPGVLGNTGELFFGEGSRLTVL.

The CDR3 DNA is TGCGCCAGCAGCACGGACGGCAGGGCCGAAGAGACCCAGTACTTC. Amino acid sequence: CASSTDGRAEETQYF. The chain is built from TRBV5-1 and TRBJ2-5, with TRBD1 as a possible D gene (5 bases). The CDR3 sequence is 15 residues long. V was shortened by 4 bases and J by 3 bases, with 16 bases between the two germline ends. Germline V gives CDR1 SGHRS, CDR2 YFSETQ.

The chain couples TRBV18 to TRBJ2-1; 9 bases are shared with TRBD1. This CDR3 spans 15 amino acids. Trimming took 3 bases from V and 0 from J; bases not matched to a gene: 0. Germline-derived CDR1 and CDR2 are KGHSH and LQKENI. The CDR3 loop is CASSPGQGSYNEQFF. The CDR3 DNA reads TGTGCCAGCTCACCGGGACAGGGCTCCTACAATGAGCAGTTCTTC.

The chain joins TRBV30 to TRBJ1-5; perhaps TRBD1 as D (5 bases). The ends were cut back, 0 bases at V and 0 bases at J, with 9 bases in the middle. The length of the CDR3 is 15 residues. The germline CDR1 and CDR2 sequences are GTSNPN and SVGIG (reference sequence). CDR3 loop: CAWSVNRNSNQPQHF. The CDR3 bases are TGTGCCTGGAGTGTAAACAGGAATAGCAATCAGCCCCAGCATTTT.

The CDR3 nucleotides are TGTGCCAGCTCACCACTGAGGGGGGGCCACACTGAAGCTTTCTTT. This translates into CASSPLRGGHTEAFF. The chain joins TRBV18 to TRBJ1-1, with a weak D call TRBD1 (6 bases). Trimming left V 1 base short and J 3 bases short, with 12 bases between. Germline V gene data show CDR1 as KGHSH and CDR2 as LQKENI. The CDR3 totals 15 residues.

This clone was seen more than once but under ten times. V gene TRBV5-4 combines with J gene TRBJ1-4; possibly TRBD1 for D (5 bases). In germline, CDR1 is SGHNT, CDR2 YYREEE (reference sequence). The CDR3 spans 13 residues. V was shortened by 3 bases and J by 8 bases, with 11 bases between the two germline ends. CDR3 loop: CASSSGFQEKLFF. The CDR3 DNA sequence: TGTGCCAGCAGCTCAGGGTTTCAGGAAAAACTGTTTTTT.

The chain combines TRBV5-8 with TRBJ1-5; 7 bases map to TRBD1. Germline CDR1 reads SGHTS; CDR2 reads YDEGEE. Unmatched junction bases numbered 6, after V lost 3 bases and J lost 0 bases. The CDR3 sequence is 16 residues long. Here the CDR3 reads CASSSGQYGSNQPQHF. The CDR3 DNA reads as TGTGCCAGCAGCTCGGGACAGTATGGTAGCAATCAGCCCCAGCATTTT.

V usage is TRBV11-3 and J usage is TRBJ1-1, with 11 bases that match TRBD1. Trimming cost V 4 bases and J 5 bases; bases outside gene matches: 6. This CDR3 has 15 residues. Germline V gene data show CDR1 as SGHNT and CDR2 as YENEEA. DNA for the CDR3: TGTGCCAGCAGCTCTGGACAGGGGGCACAAACTGAAGCTTTCTTT. Its protein is CASSSGQGAQTEAFF.

The gene calls are TRBV6-1 and TRBJ2-1; D is perhaps TRBD1 (5 bases). Germline assignment: CDR1 MNHNS and CDR2 SASEGT. This CDR3 is 14 amino acids long. The germline V and J ends were trimmed by 6 bases and 10 bases, with 19 bases remaining between them. In nucleotides, the CDR3 is TGTGCCAGCAGGGGCAGGGTCCCTTCGCAGGAGCAGTTCTTC. This codes for CASRGRVPSQEQFF.

The rearrangement uses TRBV9 and TRBJ1-2; TRBD1 agrees at 7 bases. CDR3 length equals 14 residues. Germline trimming cut 2 bases from V and 6 bases from J; bases unmatched to any gene: 7. The germline V gene has CDR1 SGDLS and CDR2 YYNGEE. CDR3 loop: CASSVDRAMDGYTF. CDR3 nucleotide sequence: TGTGCCAGCAGCGTCGACAGGGCAATGGATGGCTACACCTTC.

This chain uses TRBV2 with TRBJ2-3, with D hard to call. V gave up 3 bases and J gave up 7 bases, with 8 bases separating them. CDR3 size: 12 residues. CDR1 SNHLY and CDR2 FYNNEI come from the germline V gene. CDR3 bases: TGTGCCAGCAGTGAGCTGCGGTATACGCAGTATTTT. Its translation: CASSELRYTQYF.

V usage is TRBV15 and J usage is TRBJ1-4, with no clear D. This CDR3 is 12 amino acids long. Germline CDR1 LNHNV, CDR2 YYDKDF (reference sequence). V was clipped by 1 base and J by 13 bases, with 10 bases between them. The CDR3 sequence is CATSRVEGRLFF. The CDR3 region has the DNA TGTGCCACCAGCAGAGTCGAGGGTAGACTGTTTTTT.

V usage is TRBV27 and J usage is TRBJ2-7; TRBD1 matches 7 bases. The CDR3 loop spans 14 amino acids. The V and J ends lost 2 bases and 0 bases, in that order; junction bases with no gene match: 1. Germline CDR1 is MNHEY and CDR2 is SMNVEV (reference sequence). The CDR3 nucleotides are TGTGCCAGCAGTTTAGGGACAGTCTCCTACGAGCAGTACTTC. Translating it yields CASSLGTVSYEQYF.

A few counts support this clone. The chain links TRBV29-1 to TRBJ2-3; the match to TRBD1 covers 11 bases. With V trimmed by 8 bases and J by 2 bases, 6 bases remained unmatched. From germline, CDR1 is SQVTM and CDR2 ANQGSEA. The CDR3 totals 14 residues. In DNA form, the CDR3 reads TGCAGCACCAGGACAGGGGGCCTCACAGATACGCAGTATTTT. Encoded protein: CSTRTGGLTDTQYF.

DNA for the CDR3: TGTGCCAGCAGCTCGCGAGGGGCAGGGACAAACTATGGCTACACCTTC. This translates into CASSSRGAGTNYGYTF. This sequence joins TRBV5-6 and TRBJ1-2, with a possible D match to TRBD1 (6 bases). CDR1 and CDR2 (germline): SGHDT, YYEEEE. The germline V and J ends were trimmed by 3 bases and 2 bases, with 17 bases remaining between them. The CDR3 runs to 16 residues.

This clone has a single count. The genes are TRBV12-5 and TRBJ1-1; unclear D gene. The V end was cut by 4 bases, the J end by 6 bases, with 9 bases between. This CDR3 spans 12 amino acids. CDR1 and CDR2 (germline): LGHNT, FRNRAP. The CDR3 spells CASGSLGAEAFF. DNA of the CDR3: TGTGCTAGTGGTTCTCTGGGCGCTGAAGCTTTCTTT.

V and J are TRBV7-9 and TRBJ2-1; possible D gene TRBD1, 6 bases. V lost 6 bases to trimming and J lost 4 bases, with 16 bases between them. This CDR3 is built from 15 residues. Germline V gives CDR1 SEHNR, CDR2 FQNEAQ (reference sequence). In DNA, the CDR3 is TGTGCCAGCAGTAAGGACGGAGGACAGTACAATGAGCAGTTCTTC. This sequence encodes CASSKDGGQYNEQFF.

In its sample, this clone was seen once. The chain carries TRBV15 and TRBJ1-2, with 7 bases matching TRBD1. The CDR3 covers 15 residues. Germline values: CDR1 LNHNV, CDR2 YYDKDF (reference sequence). Germline trimming cut 4 bases from V and 1 base from J; bases unmatched to any gene: 6. CDR3 DNA sequence: TGTGCCACCAGCACAAGCCAGGGGGGTAACTATGGCTACACCTTC. Translation gives CATSTSQGGNYGYTF. Variable domain in full (rest from reference TRBV15 and TRBJ1-2): DAMVIQNPRYQVTQFGKPVTLSCSQTLNHNVMYWYQQKSSQAPKLLFHYYDKDFNNEADTPDNFQSRRPNTSFCFLDIRSPGLGDTAMYLCATSTSQGGNYGYTFGSGTRLTVV.

The V gene is TRBV5-6, the J gene TRBJ2-7; D may be TRBD1 (5 bases). From germline, CDR1 is SGHDT and CDR2 YYEEEE. The CDR3 covers 13 residues. Trimming took off 0 bases at V and 5 bases at J, with 9 bases between the two ends. CDR3 in DNA: TGTGCCAGCAGCTTGGGCGACAGTGACGAGCAGTACTTC. This translates into CASSLGDSDEQYF. Full variable domain (missing parts from reference TRBV5-6 and TRBJ2-7): DAGVTQSPTHLIKTRGQQVTLRCSPKSGHDTVSWYQQALGQGPQFIFQYYEEEERQRGNFPDRFSGHQFPNYSSELNVNALLLGDSALYLCASSLGDSDEQYFGPGTRLTVT.